This TCR beta chain derives from a study of vaccination effects on CD4 cells after COVID-19. Across the study: The median interval between the second dose and post-vaccine sampling was 72 days. Overall study results and limits: Clonal contraction was marked in infection- and vaccine-induced clones late after vaccination.

With V trimmed by 5 bases and J by 8 bases, 6 bases remained unmatched. Per germline, CDR1 SGHTA and CDR2 FQGNSA. There are 14 residues in the CDR3. Sequencing used immunoSEQ multiplex PCR; TCRdb keeps in-frame clones, though not all of them. There are fewer than 30,000 clones in the sample; less than 75% occur only once, and approximately 8% lies in the top ten. On this clone: The antigen remains unidentified.

Viral peptide pools were used in the ViraFEST assay to expand antigen-specific CD4+ T cells, and sequencing came afterward. Subsequent to 10 days of culture, CD4+ T cells were isolated. As their vaccination, participants received two doses of either BNT162b2 or mRNA-1273. People in the vaccine group had not been infected with SARS-CoV-2 before, and their nucleocapsid antibodies were negative. Cultures got half-medium changes with IL-2 on days 3 and 7. The rearrangement uses TRBV7-2 and TRBJ1-4; 9 positions agree with TRBD1. Specimen: CD4+ T cells from PBMCs cultured with SARS-CoV-2 spike peptides, collected after COVID-19 vaccination. The TCR was taken from a human donor who received a COVID-19 vaccine. CDR3 sequence reads: CASSTDRGKEKLFF. CDR3 DNA: TGTGCCAGCAGCACCGACAGGGGGAAAGAAAAACTGTTTTTT.